This T cell receptor (beta chain) appears in the sequencing data of a study of control samples from healthy donors and cancer patients. The protocol was immunoSEQ multiplex PCR, while the TCRdb copy is restricted to in-frame clones and leaves out a portion. The table includes about 120,000 clones, around nine tenths detected once. The ends were cut back, 6 bases at V and 1 base at J, with 18 bases in the middle. CDR1 and CDR2 (germline): LGHDT, YNNKEL (reference sequence). The CDR3 has 16 amino acids. The receptor was isolated from a man younger than 45 in good health. The material sequenced was blood. The chain recombines TRBV3-1 (or the pseudogene TRBV3-2) with TRBJ1-1, with no clear D. The CDR3 sequence: CASSQWLETGNTEAFF. The CDR3 bases are TGTGCCAGCAGTCAATGGCTCGAGACGGGGAACACTGAAGCTTTCTTT.